One sample yielded the 6 T cell receptor beta chains listed below, sequenced in a study of T cells in Graves' hyperthyroidism and ophthalmopathy. From RNA transcripts, TCR beta CDR3 regions were amplified. First-round RT-PCR with HTBI primers amplified the TCR CDR3 region. Using its own MiXCR run on the multiplex PCR reads, TCRdb lists one record per CDR3 protein. The sample holds 500,000 to 550,000 distinct CDR3 sequences, about 20% seen once. The sequenced material came from blood. The source is a man aged 35-49 years with Graves' ophthalmopathy.

In its sample, this clonotype was seen many times. V is TRBV28 and J is TRBJ2-1, with D tentatively TRBD2 (6 bases). The length of the CDR3 is 17 residues. V lost 6 bases and J 5 bases, leaving 23 bases between the germline ends. From germline, CDR1 is MDHEN and CDR2 SYDVKM. CDR3 in DNA: TGTGCCAGCAGCCCCCAACTCCGGGACTTGAACGACAATGAGCAGTTCTTC. This encodes CASSPQLRDLNDNEQFF.

The V and J genes are TRBV6-1 and TRBJ1-2; D may be TRBD1 (5 bases). This CDR3 is built from 13 residues. In germline, CDR1 is MNHNS, CDR2 SASEGT. Trimming took off 5 bases at V and 4 bases at J, with 11 bases between the two ends. The CDR3 bases are TGTGCCAGCAGTCGGGGGGAACCCTATGGCTACACCTTC. It translates to CASSRGEPYGYTF.

This clonotype was detected only a few times. V is TRBV3-1 and J is TRBJ2-3; 11 bases are a match to TRBD2. Germline V gene data show CDR1 as LGHDT and CDR2 as YNNKEL (reference sequence). The junction had 9 bases not matched to a gene; V was cut back by 4 bases and J by 3 bases. The CDR3 covers 17 residues. The CDR3 is CASSLSLAGGPTDTQYF. CDR3 bases: TGTGCCAGCAGCCTCTCCTTAGCGGGGGGGCCGACAGATACGCAGTATTTT.

The chain is built from TRBV10-3 and TRBJ1-6; D gene unclear. The CDR3 is 13 residues long. V shed 7 bases and J shed 5 bases, with 9 bases lying between them. The germline CDR1 and CDR2 sequences are ENHRY and SYGVKD. DNA for the CDR3: TGTGCCATCATGGGCAGTGATAATTCACCCCTCCACTTT. It yields the protein CAIMGSDNSPLHF.

Comments on this clonotype: This may stem from a read error, because a much larger clone lies one nucleotide away. V and J are TRBV3-1 and TRBJ1-2; 11 bases match TRBD1. CDR1 and CDR2 from the germline V gene are LGHDT and YNNKEL (reference sequence). The trim removed 6 bases at V and 7 bases at J, leaving 4 bases unmatched. This CDR3 is built from 13 residues. The CDR3 loop is CASRDRGLPGYTF. The CDR3 DNA follows: TGTGCCAGCAGGGACAGGGGGCTTCCTGGCTACACCTTC.

This clonotype was observed many times. The chain uses TRBV7-2 and TRBJ1-2; D unresolved. The CDR3 runs 16 residues. V was cut by 4 bases and J by 3 bases, with 18 bases left in between. Germline V gene data show CDR1 as SGHTA and CDR2 as FQGNSA. CDR3 loop: CASSSWPRGKDYGYTF. In DNA, the CDR3 is TGTGCCAGCAGCTCTTGGCCCCGAGGGAAGGACTATGGCTACACCTTC.